These 29 T cell receptor beta chains share one sample of origin, sequenced in a study of T cell responses to AZD1222 COVID-19 vaccine. Data came from immunoSEQ multiplex PCR; TCRdb stores just in-frame clones and leaves some out. The sample has 70,000 to 75,000 clones; 80% are singletons. The specimen was peripheral blood, collected 28 days after the second AZD1222 dose. The receptor set was obtained from an adult who received the AZD1222 COVID-19 vaccine.

The chain joins TRBV4-2 to TRBJ2-7, with 7 positions matching TRBD2. Germline V gene sequence: CDR1 LGHNA, CDR2 YNFKEQ. Trimming at V came to 1 base and at J to 2 bases, leaving 5 bases not matched to a gene. The CDR3 has 15 amino acids. The CDR3 protein is CASSQGTRKAYEQYF. For the CDR3, the DNA is TGTGCCAGCAGCCAAGGGACTAGAAAAGCCTACGAGCAGTACTTC.

In its sample, this clone was seen once. The V call is TRBV6-2 or TRBV6-3, the J call TRBJ1-5; 7 bases line up with TRBD1. After removal of 6 bases from V and 8 bases from J, the junction contained 13 bases not matched to a gene. CDR1 is MNHEY, CDR2 SVGEGT, per germline. The CDR3 spans 15 residues. CDR3 sequence: CASSLGTAPGEPQHF. CDR3 DNA: TGTGCCAGCAGCCTCGGGACAGCCCCAGGGGAGCCCCAGCATTTT.

The chain links TRBV7-7 to TRBJ2-2; tentatively, D is TRBD1 (6 bases). This CDR3 has 15 residues. The germline V gene encodes CDR1 SSHAT and CDR2 FNYEAQ (reference sequence). Trimming stripped 5 bases from V and 7 bases from J, with 17 bases between. The CDR3, as DNA: TGTGCCAGCAGCCCAAGTCCTACAGGGAGCGGGGAGCTGTTTTTT. Its protein product is CASSPSPTGSGELFF.

The chain links TRBV10-3 to TRBJ2-7, with unresolved D. This CDR3 is 14 amino acids long. V gave up 0 bases and J gave up 5 bases, with 11 bases separating them. Germline CDR1 is ENHRY and CDR2 is SYGVKD. CDR3 residues: CAISESGNSNEQYF. DNA of the CDR3: TGTGCCATCAGTGAGTCGGGTAACAGTAACGAGCAGTACTTC.

The chain is built from TRBV7-7 and TRBJ1-1, with unresolved D. The CDR3 has 13 amino acids. Trimming removed 5 bases from V and 0 bases from J, with 7 bases in between. Per germline, CDR1 SSHAT and CDR2 FNYEAQ (reference sequence). Here the CDR3 reads CASSLDVNTEAFF. In DNA form, the CDR3 reads TGTGCCAGCAGCCTAGACGTGAACACTGAAGCTTTCTTT.

This chain connects TRBV3-1 (or the pseudogene TRBV3-2) to TRBJ2-3; D uncertain. Germline CDR1 is LGHDT and CDR2 is YNNKEL (reference sequence). The V end was cut by 2 bases, the J end by 3 bases, with 12 bases between. This CDR3 has 15 residues. The CDR3 spells CASSQLPTETDTQYF. DNA of the CDR3: TGTGCCAGCAGCCAACTCCCGACCGAGACAGATACGCAGTATTTT.

The chain uses TRBV7-9 and TRBJ2-3, with D unclear. The ends were cut back, 4 bases at V and 4 bases at J, with 12 bases in the middle. Germline loops: CDR1 SEHNR, CDR2 FQNEAQ (reference sequence). The CDR3 totals 14 residues. CDR3 loop: CASSYPADPDTQYF. The CDR3 nucleotides read TGTGCCAGCAGCTACCCCGCGGACCCAGATACGCAGTATTTT.

This clone was seen only a few times. The gene calls are TRBV7-9 and TRBJ2-1; weak D call: TRBD1 (6 bases). The CDR3 spans 14 residues. Trimming removed 5 bases from V and 6 bases from J, with 14 bases in between. The V gene's germline CDR1 is SEHNR and CDR2 FQNEAQ (reference sequence). Written as DNA, the CDR3 is TGTGCCAGCAGCGTCGGGACATCCGTCAATGAGCAGTTCTTC. Amino acid sequence: CASSVGTSVNEQFF.

The V call is TRBV28, the J call TRBJ2-1; 7 bases are a match to TRBD2. The CDR3 consists of 15 residues. J was trimmed by 6 bases and V by 3 bases; bases with no gene match: 8. Germline CDR1 reads MDHEN; CDR2 reads SYDVKM. The chain's CDR3 is CASSFLAGVSNEQFF. In DNA, the CDR3 is TGTGCCAGCAGTTTTTTGGCGGGAGTGTCCAATGAGCAGTTCTTC.

The rearrangement uses TRBV7-3 and TRBJ2-1; TRBD2 matches 8 bases. The CDR3 contains 16 residues. Germline V CDR1 and CDR2: SGHTA, FQGTGA. V shed 5 bases and J 4 bases; nucleotides not matched to a gene: 10. CDR3 region: CASSTQYSGAYNEQFF. As DNA, the CDR3 is TGTGCCAGCAGCACCCAATATAGCGGGGCGTACAATGAGCAGTTCTTC.

V and J are TRBV7-6 and TRBJ1-1; D not certain. The CDR3 has 13 amino acids. Germline V gene data show CDR1 as SGHVS and CDR2 as FNYEAQ. Deletions cut 2 bases from V and 1 base from J, with 5 bases between. CDR3: CASSLSENTEAFF. As DNA, the CDR3 is TGTGCCAGCAGCTTATCTGAGAACACTGAAGCTTTCTTT.

This clone has more than one count but fewer than ten. The chain employs TRBV10-2 and TRBJ2-7, with TRBD2 matching 7 bases. This CDR3 comprises 15 residues. Germline V CDR1 and CDR2: WSHSY, SAAADI. The V gene end was trimmed by 8 bases and the J gene end by 7 bases; junction bases not matched to a gene: 17. The CDR3 DNA reads TGCGCCAGCCTGGGAGGGGACTCCTTCGGATGGGAGCAGTACTTC. Amino acids: CASLGGDSFGWEQYF.

This clone has a handful of counts. The CDR3: CASSQDRASQGEQFF. The CDR3 nucleotides are TGTGCCAGCAGCCAAGATCGTGCTAGCCAGGGTGAGCAGTTCTTC. The chain joins TRBV3-1 (or the pseudogene TRBV3-2) to TRBJ2-1, with D possibly called TRBD1 or TRBD2 (5 bases each). This CDR3 contains 15 residues. Germline V CDR1 and CDR2: LGHDT, YNNKEL (reference sequence). The V gene lost 0 bases and the J gene lost 9 bases, with 15 bases spanning the gap.

The chain uses TRBV6-5 and TRBJ1-2; D is undetermined. The CDR3 length is 15 residues. The V and J ends lost 5 bases and 7 bases respectively, with 20 bases between them. Germline V gene lookup returns CDR1 MNHEY and CDR2 SVGAGI. CDR3 sequence (DNA): TGTGCCAGCAGTACGGCTTGGACCAATGTCGGTGGCTACACCTTC. It specifies CASSTAWTNVGGYTF.

The chain combines TRBV2 with TRBJ2-2, with D maybe TRBD2 (6 bases). The germline CDR1 and CDR2 sequences are SNHLY and FYNNEI. V was cut by 7 bases and J by 3 bases, with 15 bases left in between. The CDR3 spans 15 residues. The CDR3 loop reads CASIAWGVDTGELFF. The CDR3 DNA sequence: TGTGCCAGCATCGCCTGGGGGGTAGACACCGGGGAGCTGTTTTTT.

The V call is TRBV7-3, the J call TRBJ1-1, with D maybe TRBD1 (6 bases). The germline CDR1 and CDR2 sequences are SGHTA and FQGTGA. The CDR3 is 15 amino acids. Trimming shortened V by 5 bases and J by 3 bases, and 16 bases separated the two germline ends. Written as DNA, the CDR3 is TGTGCCAGCAGCCCCACGGGGGCTTTGCACACTGAAGCTTTCTTT. Its protein is CASSPTGALHTEAFF.

The table lists this clone with a count of one. The chain joins TRBV7-8 to TRBJ2-4, with TRBD1 matching over 8 bases. The CDR3 sequence is 13 residues long. The V gene's germline CDR1 is SGHVS and CDR2 FQNEAQ. J gave up 6 bases and V 5 bases, and 3 bases lay outside the gene matches. The CDR3 DNA reads TGTGCCAGCAGCCCCGGACAGGGAAACATTCAGTACTTC. This sequence encodes CASSPGQGNIQYF.

This clone appeared a single time. This sequence joins TRBV7-8 and TRBJ1-2; 7 nucleotides agree with TRBD1. The CDR3 covers 14 residues. V shed 5 bases and J 5 bases; nucleotides not matched to a gene: 8. Germline V CDR1 and CDR2: SGHVS, FQNEAQ. CDR3 coding DNA: TGTGCCAGCAGCCTGGTACAGGGGAGGTATGGCTACACCTTC. This sequence encodes CASSLVQGRYGYTF.

This clone has ten or more counts. The genes are TRBV6-1 and TRBJ1-2; a weak D match, TRBD1 (5 bases). V was clipped by 4 bases and J by 5 bases, with 20 bases between them. CDR3 length: 16 amino acids. CDR1 and CDR2 (germline): MNHNS, SASEGT. The chain's CDR3 is CASSVGSGGQGYGYTF. CDR3 nucleotide sequence: TGTGCCAGCAGTGTAGGTTCGGGCGGGCAGGGTTATGGCTACACCTTC.

The rearrangement joins TRBV2 to TRBJ1-2; D gene unclear. Trimming took off 9 bases at V and 4 bases at J, with 6 bases between the two ends. This CDR3 has 10 amino acids. Germline assignment: CDR1 SNHLY and CDR2 FYNNEI. In DNA, the CDR3 is TGTGCCAGAGACACCTATGGCTACACCTTC. Residues: CARDTYGYTF.

The count of this clone is one. The rearrangement uses TRBV18 and TRBJ1-6; D might be TRBD1 (5 bases). The CDR3 is made up of 15 amino acids. Germline loops: CDR1 KGHSH, CDR2 LQKENI. V dropped 3 bases and J dropped 15 bases, with 21 bases sitting between them. CDR3 protein: CASSPGRDAGEFLHF. The CDR3 coding sequence is TGTGCCAGCTCACCGGGTCGGGACGCGGGTGAGTTCCTCCACTTT. Looking up the rest from reference TRBV18 and TRBJ1-6 gives the full variable domain: NAGVMQNPRHLVRRRGQEARLRCSPMKGHSHVYWYRQLPEEGLKFMVYLQKENIIDESGMPKERFSAEFPKEGPSILRIQQVVRGDSAAYFCASSPGRDAGEFLHFGNGTRLTVT.

The V call is TRBV7-9, the J call TRBJ2-1, with D uncertain. V shed 0 bases and J shed 8 bases, with 5 bases lying between them. The CDR3 loop spans 12 amino acids. CDR1 SEHNR and CDR2 FQNEAQ come from the germline V gene (reference sequence). Written as DNA, the CDR3 is TGTGCCAGCAGCTTAGCGGACGATGAGCAGTTCTTC. As protein: CASSLADDEQFF.

The gene calls are TRBV5-8 and TRBJ1-1; D unresolved. V lost 4 bases and J 1 base, leaving 2 bases between the germline ends. Germline CDR1 and CDR2: SGHTS and YDEGEE. The CDR3 totals 11 residues. Written as DNA, the CDR3 is TGTGCCAGCAGCCGGAACACTGAAGCTTTCTTT. It translates to CASSRNTEAFF.

This clone was seen more than once but under ten times. The V gene is TRBV27, the J gene TRBJ2-7, with 7 bases matching TRBD2. Trimming removed 2 bases from V and 1 base from J; junction bases left unmatched: 2. The germline CDR1 and CDR2 sequences are MNHEY and SMNVEV (reference sequence). This CDR3 contains 14 residues. For the CDR3, the DNA is TGTGCCAGCAGTTTAGGGGGGGAATCCTACGAGCAGTACTTC. This translates into CASSLGGESYEQYF.

The chain recombines TRBV2 with TRBJ2-3, with D perhaps matching TRBD1 (6 bases). V dropped 5 bases and J dropped 2 bases, with 14 bases sitting between them. Germline V gene lookup returns CDR1 SNHLY and CDR2 FYNNEI. This CDR3 is built from 15 residues. The CDR3 sequence is CASSSGTSLTDTQYF. The DNA for the CDR3 is TGTGCCAGCAGTTCCGGGACATCGCTCACAGATACGCAGTATTTT.

This clone showed up just once. This chain joins TRBV5-1 and TRBJ2-3; 8 bases match TRBD2. Trimming at V came to 4 bases and at J to 2 bases, leaving 6 bases not matched to a gene. The germline V gene has CDR1 SGHRS and CDR2 YFSETQ. This CDR3 has 15 residues. The chain's CDR3 is CASSLGRGDTDTQYF. In DNA form, the CDR3 reads TGCGCCAGCAGCCTCGGGCGGGGGGACACAGATACGCAGTATTTT.

The CDR3 coding sequence is TGTGCCAGCAGCTCCCACCTGACAGGGGGCACCCTTCAGGAAAAACTGTTTTTT. It yields the protein CASSSHLTGGTLQEKLFF. This sequence joins TRBV7-8 and TRBJ1-4; TRBD1 matches at 10 bases. Per the germline V gene, CDR1 is SGHVS and CDR2 is FQNEAQ. V dropped 4 bases and J dropped 8; count of bases not matched to a gene: 16. CDR3 length: 18 residues.

This chain connects TRBV6-1 to TRBJ2-3, with 9 bases matching TRBD1. The CDR3 spans 14 residues. The germline gives CDR1 MNHNS, CDR2 SASEGT. The ends lost 1 base at V and 5 bases at J; junction bases unmatched: 1. CDR3 sequence reads: CASSEGTGVDTQYF. The CDR3 DNA reads TGTGCCAGCAGTGAAGGGACAGGGGTAGATACGCAGTATTTT.

This chain joins TRBV30 and TRBJ1-6; maybe TRBD1 (6 bases). V lost 3 bases and J 7 bases, leaving 13 bases between the germline ends. There are 14 residues in the CDR3. The V gene's germline CDR1 is GTSNPN and CDR2 SVGIG (reference sequence). The CDR3 spells CAWRIQGRNSPLHF. DNA for the CDR3: TGTGCCTGGAGAATACAGGGTAGGAATTCACCCCTCCACTTT.